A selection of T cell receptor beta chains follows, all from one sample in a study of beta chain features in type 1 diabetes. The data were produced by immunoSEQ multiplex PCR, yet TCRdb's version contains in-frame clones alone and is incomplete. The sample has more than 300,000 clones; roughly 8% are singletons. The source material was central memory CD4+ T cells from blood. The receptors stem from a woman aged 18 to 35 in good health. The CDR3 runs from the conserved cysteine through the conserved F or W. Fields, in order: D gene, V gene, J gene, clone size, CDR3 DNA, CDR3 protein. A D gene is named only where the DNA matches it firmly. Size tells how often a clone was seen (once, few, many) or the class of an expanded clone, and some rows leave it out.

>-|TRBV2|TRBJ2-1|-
TGTGCCAGCAGTGCCCAAGGCGGGTCCTACAATGAGCAGTTCTTC
CASSAQGGSYNEQFF
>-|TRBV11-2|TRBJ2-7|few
TGTGCCAGCAGCAAGGGCTACCTTTTTTCCGAGCAGTACTTC
CASSKGYLFSEQYF
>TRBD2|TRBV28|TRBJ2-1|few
TGTGCCAGCAGTTTATGGACTAGCGGGAGTATTTCGAATGAGCAGTTCTTC
CASSLWTSGSISNEQFF
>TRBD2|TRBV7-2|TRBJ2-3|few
TGTGCCAGCAGCACCTTGGGACTAGCGGGCCTCGCGGATACGCAGTATTTT
CASSTLGLAGLADTQYF
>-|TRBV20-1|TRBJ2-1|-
TGCAGTGCTAGACTAGCGGAGCAGTTCTTC
CSARLAEQFF
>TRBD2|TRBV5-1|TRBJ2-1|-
TGCGCCAGCAGTACCGGGGCGGGAGGGCTTTACAATGAGCAGTTCTTC
CASSTGAGGLYNEQFF
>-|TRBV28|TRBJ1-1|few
TGTGCCAGCAGTTTATCGCAGCCCGGAGCTTTCTTT
CASSLSQPGAFF
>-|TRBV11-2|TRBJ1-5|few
TGTGCCAGCAGCTTAGCCGGACCTCAGCCCCAGCATTTT
CASSLAGPQPQHF
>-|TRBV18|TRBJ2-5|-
TGTGCCAGCTCACCACAGCCTCCAGGGTCCATAGAGACCCAGTACTTC
CASSPQPPGSIETQYF
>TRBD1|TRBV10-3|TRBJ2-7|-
TGTGCCATCAATAACAGGGGCCCTGGGTCCTACGAGCAGTACTTC
CAINNRGPGSYEQYF
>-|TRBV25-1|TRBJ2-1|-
TGTGCCAGCAGTGAATATTGGGGGACTGAGCAGTTCTTC
CASSEYWGTEQFF
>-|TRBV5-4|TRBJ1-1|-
TGTGCCAGCAGCTTAGGAAGGGTGGCGAACACTGAAGCTTTCTTT
CASSLGRVANTEAFF
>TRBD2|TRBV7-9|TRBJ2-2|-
TGTGCCAGCAGCTCCTCGGGAGGCCGGACCGGGGAGCTGTTTTTT
CASSSSGGRTGELFF